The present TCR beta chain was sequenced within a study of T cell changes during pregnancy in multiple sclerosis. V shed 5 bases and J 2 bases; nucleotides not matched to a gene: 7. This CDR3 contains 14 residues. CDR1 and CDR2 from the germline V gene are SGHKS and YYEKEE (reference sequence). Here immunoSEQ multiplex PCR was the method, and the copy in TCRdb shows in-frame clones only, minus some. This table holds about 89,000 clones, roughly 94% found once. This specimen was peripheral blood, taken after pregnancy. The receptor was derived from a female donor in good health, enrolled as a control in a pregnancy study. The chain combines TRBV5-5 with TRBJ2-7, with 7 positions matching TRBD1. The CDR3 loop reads CASRITGTAYEQYF. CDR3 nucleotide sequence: TGTGCCAGCAGAATTACAGGGACAGCCTACGAGCAGTACTTC. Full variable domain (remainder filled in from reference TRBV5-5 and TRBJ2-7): DAGVTQSPTHLIKTRGQQVTLRCSPISGHKSVSWYQQVLGQGPQFIFQYYEKEERGRGNFPDRFSARQFPNYSSELNVNALLLGDSALYLCASRITGTAYEQYFGPGTRLTVT.